This TCR beta chain comes out of a study of blood T cell repertoires in COVID-19. Clones were sequenced by immunoSEQ multiplex PCR, and TCRdb holds only the in-frame ones, with some missing. Found here are 200,000 to 250,000 clones, roughly 79% of them singletons; the top ten hold approximately 16%. The CDR3 is made up of 16 amino acids. After removal of 0 bases from V and 5 bases from J, the junction contained 7 bases not matched to a gene. Per germline, CDR1 LGHDT and CDR2 YNNKEL (reference sequence). The V gene is TRBV3-1 (or the pseudogene TRBV3-2), the J gene TRBJ2-5; 9 nucleotides line up with TRBD1. The sequence came from a man aged 35 to 55 who had recovered from COVID-19. The sequenced sample consisted of PBMCs or T cells enriched from blood (not recorded which). As DNA, the CDR3 is TGTGCCAGCAGCCAAGATCCTTACAGGGGGCGGGAGACCCAGTACTTC. Translating gives CASSQDPYRGRETQYF.